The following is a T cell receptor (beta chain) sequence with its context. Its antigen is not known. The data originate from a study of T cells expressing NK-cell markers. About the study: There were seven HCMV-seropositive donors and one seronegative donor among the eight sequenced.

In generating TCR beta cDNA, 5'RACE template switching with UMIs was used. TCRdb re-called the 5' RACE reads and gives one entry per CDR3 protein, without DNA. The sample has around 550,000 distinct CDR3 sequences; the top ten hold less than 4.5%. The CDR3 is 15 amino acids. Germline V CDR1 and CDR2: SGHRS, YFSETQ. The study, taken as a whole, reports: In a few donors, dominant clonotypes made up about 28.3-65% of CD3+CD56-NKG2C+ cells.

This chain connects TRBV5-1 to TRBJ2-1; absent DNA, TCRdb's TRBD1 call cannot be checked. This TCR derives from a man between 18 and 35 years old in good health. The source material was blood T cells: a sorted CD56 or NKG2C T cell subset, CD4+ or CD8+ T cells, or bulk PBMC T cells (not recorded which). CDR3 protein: CASSQGQSSYNEQFF.